This TCR beta chain was documented in a study of graft-versus-host responses after intestinal transplantation. The repertoire was sequenced with immunoSEQ multiplex PCR; TCRdb's copy has only in-frame clones and lacks some. Of roughly 110,000 clones in the sample, approximately 86% were seen once. To note about this clone: Its specificity is unknown.

Trimming took off 7 bases at V and 2 bases at J, with 6 bases between the two ends. The CDR3 extends over 11 amino acids. Germline V gene sequence: CDR1 SQVTM, CDR2 ANQGSEA. Sequenced material: unstimulated CD4+ T cells sorted from spleen or lymph node cells, taken before transplant. The clonotype originates from a human donor who was the organ donor for an intestinal transplant. The V call is TRBV29-1, the J call TRBJ1-3, with D uncertain. The CDR3 region is CSGGAGNTIYF. The CDR3, as DNA: TGCAGCGGTGGAGCTGGAAACACCATATATTTT.